The 14 T cell receptor beta chains reported below all come from one sample, sequenced in a study of shared clonotypes between healthy human individuals. The method was immunoSEQ multiplex PCR; TCRdb's version includes in-frame clones alone and lacks a portion of them. Among some 2,500,000 clones listed, 93% were seen once. The specimen sequenced was naive CD4+ T cells from PBMCs. Subset denoted: CD45RA+ positively selected. The receptors here all came from a man aged 18 to 30 in good health. Some clones in this sample may be carry-over from other donors' samples.

This clone was detected once. The V and J genes are TRBV11-3 and TRBJ2-1; D may be TRBD1 or TRBD2 (5 bases each). This CDR3 comprises 15 residues. V gave up 5 bases and J gave up 8 bases, with 19 bases separating them. Germline CDR1 reads SGHNT; CDR2 reads YENEEA. CDR3 nucleotide sequence: TGTGCCAGCAGCCCCCCGGGGCGGCTCATCCATGAGCAGTTCTTC. This encodes CASSPPGRLIHEQFF.

This chain joins TRBV6-1 and TRBJ2-7; D unresolved. CDR3 length equals 11 residues. The V gene's germline CDR1 is MNHNS and CDR2 SASEGT. V lost 5 bases and J lost 6, with 8 bases in between. CDR3: CASSHGSEQYF. The DNA for the CDR3 is TGTGCCAGCAGTCACGGAAGCGAGCAGTACTTC.

With regard to this clone: The sample has other DNA sequences that encode this CDR3 too. The rearrangement uses TRBV27 and TRBJ1-2; D uncertain. Deletions cut 3 bases from V and 4 bases from J, with 9 bases between. The CDR3 is made up of 13 amino acids. Germline CDR1 MNHEY, CDR2 SMNVEV (reference sequence). The CDR3 loop reads CASSFSGFYGYTF. Written as DNA, the CDR3 is TGTGCCAGCAGTTTTTCGGGGTTCTATGGCTACACCTTC.

The chain has TRBV7-3 and TRBJ2-7, with TRBD2 matching over 8 bases. Germline V lookup: CDR1 SGHTA, CDR2 FQGTGA. J lost 5 bases, V lost 5 bases, and 8 bases had no gene match. The length of the CDR3 is 14 residues. CDR3 amino acids: CASSLGTSVDEQYF. In DNA form, the CDR3 reads TGTGCCAGCAGCCTAGGGACTAGTGTCGACGAGCAGTACTTC. Based on the CDR3 plus reference TRBV7-3 and TRBJ2-7, the full variable domain is GAGVSQTPSNKVTEKGKYVELRCDPISGHTALYWYRQSLGQGPEFLIYFQGTGAADDSGLPNDRFFAVRPEGSVSTLKIQRTERGDSAVYLCASSLGTSVDEQYFGPGTRLTVT.

The chain combines TRBV5-1 with TRBJ1-1; D ambiguous. Per germline, CDR1 SGHRS and CDR2 YFSETQ. The CDR3 covers 14 residues. Trimming left V 2 bases short and J 6 bases short, with 14 bases between. This CDR3 reads CASSFDGRLSEAFF. The DNA for the CDR3 is TGCGCCAGCAGCTTCGACGGAAGGCTGTCTGAAGCTTTCTTT.

This clone was detected only once. The V gene is TRBV5-1, the J gene TRBJ1-2; 9 bases agree with TRBD1. Germline lookup yields CDR1 SGHRS and CDR2 YFSETQ. The ends lost 4 bases at V and 4 bases at J; junction bases unmatched: 11. The CDR3 contains 16 residues. The CDR3: CASSPQPDRGLYGYTF. Written as DNA, the CDR3 is TGCGCCAGCAGCCCACAACCGGACAGGGGCCTCTATGGCTACACCTTC.

The sample holds one count of this clone. This chain uses TRBV4-2 with TRBJ2-1, with TRBD2 as a possible D gene (5 bases). The CDR3 consists of 18 residues. Germline lookup yields CDR1 LGHNA and CDR2 YNFKEQ. The V gene lost 1 base and the J gene lost 7 bases, with 23 bases spanning the gap. The CDR3 protein is CASSQGRTMSSLWNEQFF. The CDR3 nucleotides read TGTGCCAGCAGCCAAGGGAGGACCATGAGCTCTCTGTGGAATGAGCAGTTCTTC.

In its sample, this clone was seen once. The chain couples TRBV11-2 to TRBJ2-5; D possibly uses TRBD1 or TRBD2 (6 bases each). The germline gives CDR1 SGHAT, CDR2 FQNNGV. The CDR3 extends over 15 amino acids. Trimming removed 5 bases from V and 4 bases from J, with 17 bases in between. The CDR3 is CASSPSSGAGETQYF. CDR3 coding DNA: TGTGCCAGCAGCCCCTCCTCGGGGGCTGGAGAGACCCAGTACTTC.

The V and J genes are TRBV2 and TRBJ2-1, with 9 bases fitting TRBD2. Trimming removed 2 bases from V and 5 bases from J; junction bases left unmatched: 7. The CDR3 runs to 16 residues. The germline V gene has CDR1 SNHLY and CDR2 FYNNEI. The chain's CDR3 is CASSEFWASGDNEQFF. CDR3 bases: TGTGCCAGCAGTGAATTTTGGGCTAGCGGGGACAATGAGCAGTTCTTC.

The V call is TRBV28, the J call TRBJ2-2, with 9 bases fitting TRBD2. V lost 1 base to trimming and J lost 4 bases; unmatched junction nucleotides: 10. The CDR3 totals 18 residues. Germline V CDR1 and CDR2: MDHEN, SYDVKM. This chain's CDR3 is CASSLLRTGLALTGELFF. The DNA for the CDR3 is TGTGCCAGCAGTTTATTACGTACGGGACTAGCTCTCACCGGGGAGCTGTTTTTT.

The chain's CDR3 is CASSYSVRDTEAFF. CDR3 DNA: TGTGCCAGCAGTTACTCGGTGAGGGACACTGAAGCTTTCTTT. The rearrangement links TRBV6-6 to TRBJ1-1; D is uncertain. V shed 0 bases and J shed 3 bases, with 8 bases lying between them. Germline loops: CDR1 MNHNY, CDR2 SVGAGI (reference sequence). The CDR3 sequence is 14 residues long.

This clone has just one count. This sample also contains other DNA sequences that code for the same CDR3. This chain joins TRBV18 and TRBJ2-5; either TRBD1 or TRBD2 may supply D (5 bases each). Germline CDR1 and CDR2: KGHSH and LQKENI. V shed 2 bases and J shed 2 bases, with 9 bases lying between them. The CDR3 runs to 14 residues. CDR3 amino acids: CASSPGGQQETQYF. The CDR3 DNA follows: TGTGCCAGCTCACCAGGGGGTCAGCAAGAGACCCAGTACTTC.

About this clone: Other DNA sequences from this sample encode an identical CDR3 as well. The V call is TRBV18, the J call TRBJ2-7, with D tentatively TRBD1 or TRBD2 (5 bases each). The V and J ends lost 3 bases and 2 bases respectively, with 11 bases between them. The germline V gene has CDR1 KGHSH and CDR2 LQKENI. This CDR3 is 14 amino acids long. CDR3 in DNA: TGTGCCAGCTCACCTATGAGGGACGCCTACGAGCAGTACTTC. This sequence encodes CASSPMRDAYEQYF.

The chain recombines TRBV6-5 with TRBJ2-7; 8 bases line up with TRBD2. This CDR3 is built from 16 residues. With V trimmed by 0 bases and J by 2 bases, 6 bases remained unmatched. Per germline, CDR1 MNHEY and CDR2 SVGAGI. CDR3 sequence: CASSYSGLAGAYEQYF. The CDR3 coding sequence is TGTGCCAGCAGTTACTCGGGCCTAGCGGGCGCCTACGAGCAGTACTTC.